These T cell receptor beta chains were read from a single sample in a study of blood T cell repertoires in COVID-19. TCRdb keeps only in-frame clones here, not all; method: immunoSEQ multiplex PCR. The sample records some 250,000 clones, about 86% being singletons. The sequenced sample consisted of peripheral blood. These receptors came from an elderly woman with acute or convalescent COVID-19. Each CDR3 is given with its conserved first and last residue. A D gene is named only where the DNA matches it firmly. Only some rows state a clone size, as once, few, many or a class for expanded clones.

TRBV18	.	.	TRBJ1-2	CASSPPRGGAYGYTF	TGTGCCAGCTCACCACCGCGGGGTGGGGCCTATGGCTACACCTTC
TRBV5-1	.	.	TRBJ1-2	CASSVAGMVNYGYTF	TGCGCCAGCAGCGTGGCAGGGATGGTTAACTATGGCTACACCTTC
TRBV7-9	.	.	TRBJ2-7	CASSPNNLHDEQYF	TGTGCCAGCAGCCCCAACAACCTCCACGACGAGCAGTACTTC
TRBV28	TRBD1	.	TRBJ1-2	CASSSYRDRTHGYTF	TGTGCCAGCAGTTCATACCGGGACAGGACCCATGGCTACACCTTC
TRBV19	.	.	TRBJ1-5	CASSSGPGIRTQHF	TGTGCCAGTAGTAGCGGGCCGGGGATCAGGACCCAGCATTTT
TRBV2	TRBD2	.	TRBJ2-1	CASSNSGGPGGEQFF	TGTGCCAGCAGCAATAGCGGGGGGCCAGGCGGTGAGCAGTTCTTC
TRBV9	.	.	TRBJ2-1	CASSIRDLGVDEQFF	TGTGCCAGCAGCATACGGGATCTAGGCGTAGATGAGCAGTTCTTC
TRBV3-1/TRBV3-2	TRBD2	.	TRBJ2-3	CASGQGGGSTDTQYF	TGTGCCAGCGGCCAAGGCGGGGGGAGCACAGATACGCAGTATTTT
TRBV19	TRBD1	once	TRBJ2-7	CASSSGQVPLEQYF	TGTGCCAGTAGCTCCGGACAGGTCCCCCTGGAGCAGTACTTC
TRBV7-6	TRBD1	.	TRBJ1-2	CASSLDPGQGSYGYTF	TGTGCCAGCAGCCTCGACCCGGGACAGGGGTCCTATGGCTACACCTTC
TRBV28	TRBD2	.	TRBJ2-1	CATGLAGGVARQFF	TGTGCCACCGGACTAGCGGGGGGTGTCGCGAGGCAGTTCTTC
TRBV6-1	TRBD2	few	TRBJ2-1	CASSDRLAGGPSSYNEQFF	TGTGCCAGCAGTGATCGGCTAGCGGGGGGACCGAGCTCCTACAATGAGCAGTTCTTC
TRBV9	.	.	TRBJ2-1	CASSVAASWNEQFF	TGTGCCAGCAGCGTAGCAGCTAGTTGGAATGAGCAGTTCTTC
TRBV5-6	.	.	TRBJ1-6	CASSSGTSSYNSPLHF	TGTGCCAGCAGCTCAGGGACTAGCTCCTATAATTCACCCCTCCACTTT
TRBV7-2	.	.	TRBJ2-1	CASTPLPGAQYNEQFF	TGTGCCAGCACCCCCCTCCCAGGGGCCCAATACAATGAGCAGTTCTTC
TRBV5-1	.	.	TRBJ2-5	CASSSGRGGQETQYF	TGCGCCAGCAGCTCCGGTAGGGGGGGGCAAGAGACCCAGTACTTC
TRBV5-5	.	few	TRBJ2-7	CASSQQQRRIYEQYF	TGTGCCAGCAGCCAACAACAGCGGAGGATCTACGAGCAGTACTTC
TRBV5-6	.	.	TRBJ2-5	CASSLVGRETQYF	TGTGCCAGCAGCTTGGTAGGGAGGGAGACCCAGTACTTC
TRBV3-1/TRBV3-2	.	.	TRBJ1-1	CASSQRTEGTEAFF	TGTGCCAGCAGCCAGCGGACGGAGGGCACTGAAGCTTTCTTT
TRBV5-1	.	many	TRBJ1-1	CASSFGDNTEAFF	TGCGCCAGCAGCTTCGGGGATAACACTGAAGCTTTCTTT
TRBV7-9	TRBD2	.	TRBJ2-1	CASSPTILTSGGAGNEQFF	TGTGCCAGCAGCCCCACTATTTTGACTAGCGGGGGGGCTGGAAATGAGCAGTTCTTC
TRBV27	.	few	TRBJ2-1	CASSLDPSSPYNEQFF	TGTGCCAGCAGTTTAGACCCTAGCTCCCCCTACAATGAGCAGTTCTTC
TRBV5-1	.	.	TRBJ1-1	CASSLDSNTEAFF	TGCGCCAGCAGCTTGGACAGTAACACTGAAGCTTTCTTT
TRBV10-3	.	.	TRBJ1-2	CAISEESSGYTF	TGTGCCATCAGTGAGGAAAGCTCGGGCTACACCTTC
TRBV2	TRBD2	once	TRBJ2-5	CASSRASGATVAETQYF	TGTGCCAGCAGTAGGGCTAGCGGGGCGACCGTCGCAGAGACCCAGTACTTC
TRBV9	TRBD2	.	TRBJ2-3	CASSTTAGGPPDTQYF	TGTGCCAGCAGCACCACAGCGGGGGGGCCCCCAGATACGCAGTATTTT